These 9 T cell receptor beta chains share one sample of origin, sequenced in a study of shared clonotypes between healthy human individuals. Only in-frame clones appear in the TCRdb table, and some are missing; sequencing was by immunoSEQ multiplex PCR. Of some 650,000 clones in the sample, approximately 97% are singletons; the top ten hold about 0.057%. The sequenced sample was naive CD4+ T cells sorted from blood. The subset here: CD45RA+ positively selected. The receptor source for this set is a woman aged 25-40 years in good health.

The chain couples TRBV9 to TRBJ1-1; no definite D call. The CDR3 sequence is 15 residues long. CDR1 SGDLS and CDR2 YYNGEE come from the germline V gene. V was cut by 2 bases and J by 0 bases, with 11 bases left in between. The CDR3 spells CASSVGWAVNTEAFF. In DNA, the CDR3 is TGTGCCAGCAGCGTCGGGTGGGCCGTGAACACTGAAGCTTTCTTT. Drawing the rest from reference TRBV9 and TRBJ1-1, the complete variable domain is DSGVTQTPKHLITATGQRVTLRCSPRSGDLSVYWYQQSLDQGLQFLIQYYNGEERAKGNILERFSAQQFPDLHSELNLSSLELGDSALYFCASSVGWAVNTEAFFGQGTRLTVV.

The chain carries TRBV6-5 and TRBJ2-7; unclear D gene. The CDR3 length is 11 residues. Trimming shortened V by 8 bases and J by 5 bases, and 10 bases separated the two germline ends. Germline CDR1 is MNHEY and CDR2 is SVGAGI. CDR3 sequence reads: CASQVGNEQYF. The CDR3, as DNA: TGTGCCAGCCAGGTGGGGAACGAGCAGTACTTC.

CDR3 region: CASSWTGTSLIEQYF. The CDR3 nucleotides are TGTGCCAGCAGCTGGACCGGGACTAGCCTTATCGAGCAGTACTTC. V gene TRBV7-2 combines with J gene TRBJ2-7; TRBD2 matches 9 bases. J was trimmed by 6 bases and V by 4 bases; bases with no gene match: 10. CDR1 and CDR2 (germline): SGHTA, FQGNSA. This CDR3 is 15 amino acids long.

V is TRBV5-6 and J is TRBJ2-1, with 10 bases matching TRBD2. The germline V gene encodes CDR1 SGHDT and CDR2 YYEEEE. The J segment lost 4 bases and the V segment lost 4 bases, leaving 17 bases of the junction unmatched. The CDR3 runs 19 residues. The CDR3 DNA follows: TGTGCCAGCAGCCCCCATACTAACATACTAGCGGGACAATACAATGAGCAGTTCTTC. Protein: CASSPHTNILAGQYNEQFF.

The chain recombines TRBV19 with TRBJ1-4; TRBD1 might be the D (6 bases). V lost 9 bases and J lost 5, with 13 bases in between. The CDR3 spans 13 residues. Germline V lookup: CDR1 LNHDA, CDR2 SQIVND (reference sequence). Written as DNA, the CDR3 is TGTGCCAGCACCGGACAGAGAAATGAAAAACTGTTTTTT. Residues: CASTGQRNEKLFF.

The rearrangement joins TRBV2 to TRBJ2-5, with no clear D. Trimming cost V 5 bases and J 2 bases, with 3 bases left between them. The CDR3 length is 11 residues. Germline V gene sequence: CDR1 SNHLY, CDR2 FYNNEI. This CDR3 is CASSFQETQYF. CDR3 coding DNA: TGTGCCAGCAGTTTTCAAGAGACCCAGTACTTC. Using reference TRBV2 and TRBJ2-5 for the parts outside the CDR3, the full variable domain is EPEVTQTPSHQVTQMGQEVILRCVPISNHLYFYWYRQILGQKVEFLVSFYNNEISEKSEIFDDQFSVERPDGSNFTLKIRSTKLEDSAMYFCASSFQETQYFGPGTRLLVL.

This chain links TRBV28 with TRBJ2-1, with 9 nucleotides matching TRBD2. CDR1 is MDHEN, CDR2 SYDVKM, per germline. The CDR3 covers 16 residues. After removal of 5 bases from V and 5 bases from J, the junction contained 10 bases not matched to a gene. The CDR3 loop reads CASSPYRLADNNEQFF. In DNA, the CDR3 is TGTGCCAGCAGTCCCTATCGACTAGCGGATAACAATGAGCAGTTCTTC.

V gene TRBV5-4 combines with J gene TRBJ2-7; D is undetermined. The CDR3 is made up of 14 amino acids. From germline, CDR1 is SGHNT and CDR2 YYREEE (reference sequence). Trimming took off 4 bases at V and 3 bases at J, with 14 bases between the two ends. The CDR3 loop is CASSAEWANYEQYF. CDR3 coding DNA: TGTGCCAGCAGCGCGGAGTGGGCGAACTACGAGCAGTACTTC.

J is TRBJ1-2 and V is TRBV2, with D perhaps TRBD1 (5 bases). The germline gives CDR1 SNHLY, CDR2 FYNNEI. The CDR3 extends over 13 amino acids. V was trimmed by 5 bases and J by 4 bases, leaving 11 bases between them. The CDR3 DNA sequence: TGTGCCAGCAGTTCCGGGACGGCCTATGGCTACACCTTC. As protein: CASSSGTAYGYTF.